Below, 30 T cell receptor beta chains from the same sample are listed, as sequenced in a study of cytomegalovirus exposure and HLA in healthy donors. PCR involved 60 Vbeta and 13 Jbeta primers. Profiled with immunoSEQ multiplex PCR; TCRdb holds only in-frame clones, not every one. This table has about 190,000 clones, less than 85% appearing once. Sequencing was carried out using PBMCs. Receptors originate from a man younger than 45 in good health and CMV-seropositive.

This sequence joins TRBV30 and TRBJ1-4, with 8 bases identical to TRBD1. The CDR3 has 13 residues. Unmatched junction bases numbered 4, after V lost 5 bases and J lost 5 bases. Germline V gene data show CDR1 as GTSNPN and CDR2 as SVGIG (reference sequence). The CDR3 DNA is TGTGCCTGGGTCGACAGGGGAAATGAAAAACTGTTTTTT. Its translation is CAWVDRGNEKLFF.

This clone is categorized as medium-sized. The CDR3 DNA sequence: TGCGCCAGCAGCCAGACAGGGGCAGGTGGCTACACCTTC. As protein: CASSQTGAGGYTF. The rearrangement uses TRBV4-3 and TRBJ1-2; 8 positions agree with TRBD1. The V gene end was trimmed by 3 bases and the J gene end by 7 bases; junction bases not matched to a gene: 4. The V gene's germline CDR1 is LGHNA and CDR2 YSLEER. The CDR3 spans 13 residues.

CDR3 DNA sequence: TGTGCCACCAGAAACAGGGGGCAGAGTTCACCCCTCCACTTT. It yields the protein CATRNRGQSSPLHF. The chain joins TRBV10-3 to TRBJ1-6; 9 bases fit TRBD1. V dropped 10 bases and J dropped 9; count of bases not matched to a gene: 10. The CDR3 is made up of 14 amino acids. CDR1 and CDR2 from the germline V gene are ENHRY and SYGVKD.

V is TRBV6-5 and J is TRBJ1-5, with D possibly TRBD1 on 5 matching bases. CDR1 MNHEY and CDR2 SVGAGI come from the germline V gene. This CDR3 spans 14 amino acids. Trimming pared 8 bases from V and 6 bases from J, leaving 17 bases between. CDR3 DNA sequence: TGTGCCAGCTCCTGGGACCCGGAGGGTCAGCCCCAGCATTTT. Encoded protein: CASSWDPEGQPQHF.

The V gene is TRBV11-3, the J gene TRBJ2-1, with TRBD2 identical over 11 bases. The CDR3 extends over 15 amino acids. With V trimmed by 5 bases and J by 3 bases, 3 bases remained unmatched. Per the germline V gene, CDR1 is SGHNT and CDR2 is YENEEA. DNA for the CDR3: TGTGCCAGCAGCAAGGGACTAGCGGACTACAATGAGCAGTTCTTC. Residues: CASSKGLADYNEQFF.

The gene calls are TRBV19 and TRBJ1-4; D remains ambiguous. Germline V gives CDR1 LNHDA, CDR2 SQIVND (reference sequence). The CDR3 covers 14 residues. The V end lost 5 bases, the J end lost 0 bases, and 7 bases lay between the germline ends. CDR3 DNA sequence: TGTGCCAGTAGTGTCGTAACAACTAATGAAAAACTGTTTTTT. Translation gives CASSVVTTNEKLFF. Full variable domain (remainder filled in from reference TRBV19 and TRBJ1-4): DGGITQSPKYLFRKEGQNVTLSCEQNLNHDAMYWYRQDPGQGLRLIYYSQIVNDFQKGDIAEGYSVSREKKESFPLTVTSAQKNPTAFYLCASSVVTTNEKLFFGSGTQLSVL.

J is TRBJ2-2 and V is TRBV5-4, with TRBD2 identical over 8 bases. V gave up 0 bases and J gave up 0 bases; unmatched junction bases: 4. CDR3 length: 17 amino acids. CDR1 and CDR2 (germline): SGHNT, YYREEE (reference sequence). The CDR3, as DNA: TGTGCCAGCAGCTTGGTCACTAGCGGTGCGAACACCGGGGAGCTGTTTTTT. Its translation is CASSLVTSGANTGELFF.

The table lists this clone with a few counts. CDR3 bases: TGTGCCAGCAGTTTACCCTACTTTACTGATCAGCCCCAGCATTTT. Encoded protein: CASSLPYFTDQPQHF. The rearrangement uses TRBV28 and TRBJ1-5; D remains ambiguous. CDR3 length: 15 amino acids. Germline V gives CDR1 MDHEN, CDR2 SYDVKM. V shed 2 bases and J shed 5 bases, with 13 bases lying between them.

The CDR3 protein is CASSMVSAGRDTQYF. In DNA form, the CDR3 reads TGTGCCAGTAGTATGGTCTCGGCAGGGAGGGATACGCAGTATTTT. The chain is built from TRBV19 and TRBJ2-3; D might be TRBD2 (6 bases). The CDR3 has 15 amino acids. The V and J ends lost 3 bases and 6 bases respectively, with 16 bases between them. Looked up from germline, CDR1 is LNHDA and CDR2 is SQIVND (reference sequence).

The chain has TRBV11-2 and TRBJ2-7; no reliable D call. This CDR3 comprises 14 residues. V lost 5 bases to trimming and J lost 6 bases, with 17 bases between them. Looked up from germline, CDR1 is SGHAT and CDR2 is FQNNGV. The CDR3 loop reads CASSPPVLRGEQYF. The CDR3 bases are TGTGCCAGCAGCCCTCCAGTTCTTAGAGGCGAGCAGTACTTC.

This clone was counted between two and nine times. The chain links TRBV9 to TRBJ2-5; 12 bases align to TRBD2. CDR3 length: 17 residues. Per the germline V gene, CDR1 is SGDLS and CDR2 is YYNGEE. Unmatched junction bases numbered 8, after V lost 0 bases and J lost 5 bases. This chain's CDR3 is CASSVGASGRAGETQYF. CDR3 DNA: TGTGCCAGCAGCGTAGGGGCTAGCGGGAGGGCCGGGGAGACCCAGTACTTC.

The chain joins TRBV7-3 to TRBJ2-2; 12 bases are a match to TRBD2. Germline-derived CDR1 and CDR2 are SGHTA and FQGTGA. The CDR3 is made up of 17 amino acids. After removal of 5 bases from V and 4 bases from J, the junction contained 8 bases not matched to a gene. The CDR3 reads CASSPWTSGKVTGELFF. CDR3 nucleotide sequence: TGTGCCAGCAGCCCGTGGACTAGCGGGAAGGTCACCGGGGAGCTGTTTTTT.

This chain connects TRBV11-2 to TRBJ2-7, with TRBD2 matching 7 bases. Germline CDR1 and CDR2: SGHAT and FQNNGV. V trimming: 2 bases; J trimming: 6 bases; junction bases outside the gene matches: 1. The CDR3 contains 12 residues. The CDR3: CASSLSGAEQYF. The CDR3, as DNA: TGTGCCAGCAGCTTAAGCGGGGCCGAGCAGTACTTC.

The genes are TRBV6-5 and TRBJ1-1; D is undetermined. Germline V lookup: CDR1 MNHEY, CDR2 SVGAGI. Deletions cut 0 bases from V and 1 base from J, with 12 bases between. This CDR3 region has 16 residues. The CDR3 protein is CASSYSNPGRNTEAFF. CDR3 nucleotides: TGTGCCAGCAGTTACTCGAATCCGGGTAGGAACACTGAAGCTTTCTTT.

The chain recombines TRBV15 with TRBJ2-1; TRBD2 matches at 8 bases. The CDR3 contains 16 residues. The V gene's germline CDR1 is LNHNV and CDR2 YYDKDF (reference sequence). With V trimmed by 2 bases and J by 3 bases, 6 bases remained unmatched. The CDR3 DNA sequence: TGTGCCACCAGCAGAATGCCGGGACTAGTCTACAATGAGCAGTTCTTC. Amino acids: CATSRMPGLVYNEQFF.

The rearrangement joins TRBV19 to TRBJ2-7, with D maybe TRBD2 (5 bases). CDR3 length equals 14 residues. V lost 1 base to trimming and J lost 4 bases, with 11 bases between them. Looked up from germline, CDR1 is LNHDA and CDR2 is SQIVND (reference sequence). The CDR3 nucleotides are TGTGCCAGTAGTATAGGGAGCGGAGGTTACGAGCAGTACTTC. Residues: CASSIGSGGYEQYF.

The chain carries TRBV5-1 and TRBJ2-7; no definite D call. CDR1 is SGHRS, CDR2 YFSETQ, per germline. The CDR3 is 12 amino acids. The V gene lost 0 bases and the J gene lost 3 bases, with 4 bases spanning the gap. The CDR3: CASSLDRYEQYF. CDR3 nucleotide sequence: TGCGCCAGCAGCTTGGATCGCTACGAGCAGTACTTC.

This chain connects TRBV10-3 to TRBJ2-5, with D maybe TRBD1 (6 bases). V dropped 6 bases and J dropped 0 bases, with 8 bases sitting between them. The CDR3 runs to 13 residues. Germline CDR1 and CDR2: ENHRY and SYGVKD. Here the CDR3 DNA reads TGTGCCATCAGAGGACAGAACCAAGAGACCCAGTACTTC. It translates to CAIRGQNQETQYF.

This clone was observed a handful of times. The J gene is TRBJ2-1, the V gene TRBV9, with D possibly matching TRBD2 (5 bases). The germline V gene encodes CDR1 SGDLS and CDR2 YYNGEE. The CDR3 runs 14 residues. V lost 4 bases and J 2 bases, leaving 10 bases between the germline ends. The CDR3 nucleotides read TGTGCCAGCAGCCCCGGGGTAACCTACAATGAGCAGTTCTTC. It translates to CASSPGVTYNEQFF.

This clone was seen more than once but under ten times. The chain couples TRBV6-5 to TRBJ1-1, with 7 bases that match TRBD1. Germline V gene sequence: CDR1 MNHEY, CDR2 SVGAGI. V was pared by 4 bases and J by 0 bases, with 8 bases of the junction left unmatched. The CDR3 extends over 16 amino acids. Written as DNA, the CDR3 is TGTGCCAGCAGTTCTCCGGGACAGTCCATGAACACTGAAGCTTTCTTT. Amino acid sequence: CASSSPGQSMNTEAFF.

This clone was seen only a few times. The chain combines TRBV4-2 with TRBJ2-7; TRBD2 agrees at 8 bases. Germline values: CDR1 LGHNA, CDR2 YNFKEQ. The CDR3 loop spans 15 amino acids. J gave up 3 bases and V 0 bases, and 4 bases lay outside the gene matches. In DNA form, the CDR3 reads TGTGCCAGCAGCCAAGAGCGACTAGCGTTCTACGAGCAGTACTTC. Residues: CASSQERLAFYEQYF.

V usage is TRBV19 and J usage is TRBJ1-5, with D possibly matching TRBD1 (6 bases). CDR1 and CDR2 (germline): LNHDA, SQIVND (reference sequence). Trimming pared 6 bases from V and 0 bases from J, leaving 12 bases between. The CDR3 contains 15 residues. This CDR3 reads CASSLDRFSNQPQHF. The CDR3, as DNA: TGTGCCAGTAGCCTAGACAGGTTTAGCAATCAGCCCCAGCATTTT.

This chain links TRBV5-1 with TRBJ2-7, with TRBD2 matching over 8 bases. The germline V gene has CDR1 SGHRS and CDR2 YFSETQ. The CDR3 extends over 15 amino acids. Unmatched junction bases numbered 3, after V lost 0 bases and J lost 1 base. CDR3 region: CASSLAGTSSYEQYF. CDR3 nucleotides: TGCGCCAGCAGCTTGGCAGGGACTAGTTCCTACGAGCAGTACTTC.

The chain couples TRBV30 to TRBJ1-6, with a tentative D call TRBD1 (5 bases). There are 15 residues in the CDR3. Germline V CDR1 and CDR2: GTSNPN, SVGIG (reference sequence). Trimming took off 0 bases at V and 4 bases at J, with 10 bases between the two ends. Written as DNA, the CDR3 is TGTGCCTGGAGTGTGGGGGGACGGTATAATTCACCCCTCCACTTT. It yields the protein CAWSVGGRYNSPLHF.

This chain joins TRBV27 and TRBJ2-3; 7 bases line up with TRBD2. Per germline, CDR1 MNHEY and CDR2 SMNVEV (reference sequence). The CDR3 length is 15 residues. The ends lost 2 bases at V and 6 bases at J; junction bases unmatched: 8. This CDR3 reads CASSLGGRALDTQYF. The DNA for the CDR3 is TGTGCCAGCAGTTTAGGGGGGAGGGCCTTGGATACGCAGTATTTT.

The chain recombines TRBV5-1 with TRBJ2-7; 11 bases are shared with TRBD2. This CDR3 region has 19 residues. Germline V gives CDR1 SGHRS, CDR2 YFSETQ. V lost 0 bases, J lost 0 bases, and 11 bases stayed unmatched. CDR3 amino acids: CASSLAPATSGTVSYEQYF. For the CDR3, the DNA is TGCGCCAGCAGCTTGGCCCCCGCGACTAGCGGGACCGTCTCCTACGAGCAGTACTTC.

In this sample, this clone turned up a few times. The CDR3 loop is CASSVGDTEAFF. For the CDR3, the DNA is TGTGCCAGCAGCGTAGGCGACACTGAAGCTTTCTTT. This chain joins TRBV9 and TRBJ1-1; D gene unclear. This CDR3 has 12 amino acids. V lost 0 bases and J 3 bases, leaving 3 bases between the germline ends. Germline assignment: CDR1 SGDLS and CDR2 YYNGEE.

V and J are TRBV15 and TRBJ2-1; 11 bases map to TRBD2. Germline trimming cut 0 bases from V and 0 bases from J; bases unmatched to any gene: 7. The CDR3 loop spans 19 amino acids. Germline-derived CDR1 and CDR2 are LNHNV and YYDKDF (reference sequence). The CDR3 sequence: CATSREGLAEFTSYNEQFF. DNA of the CDR3: TGTGCCACCAGCAGAGAGGGACTAGCGGAATTCACCTCCTACAATGAGCAGTTCTTC.

The gene calls are TRBV21-1 and TRBJ2-7; the DNA was not compared with TRBD1, the D call given in the table. TRBV21-1 is deemed a pseudogene. The CDR3 runs to 18 residues. The CDR3 DNA follows: TGTGCCAGCAGCCTAAGTCCCGGGACAGGTTTAACGCCCTACGAGCAGTACTTC. Translating it yields CASSLSPGTGLTPYEQYF.

The chain is built from TRBV7-9 and TRBJ1-2; TRBD1 matches 11 bases. With V trimmed by 3 bases and J by 4 bases, 4 bases remained unmatched. This CDR3 is 15 amino acids long. Germline CDR1 reads SEHNR; CDR2 reads FQNEAQ (reference sequence). The CDR3 reads CASSFGTGGAYGYTF. CDR3 in DNA: TGTGCCAGCAGCTTCGGGACAGGGGGGGCCTATGGCTACACCTTC.